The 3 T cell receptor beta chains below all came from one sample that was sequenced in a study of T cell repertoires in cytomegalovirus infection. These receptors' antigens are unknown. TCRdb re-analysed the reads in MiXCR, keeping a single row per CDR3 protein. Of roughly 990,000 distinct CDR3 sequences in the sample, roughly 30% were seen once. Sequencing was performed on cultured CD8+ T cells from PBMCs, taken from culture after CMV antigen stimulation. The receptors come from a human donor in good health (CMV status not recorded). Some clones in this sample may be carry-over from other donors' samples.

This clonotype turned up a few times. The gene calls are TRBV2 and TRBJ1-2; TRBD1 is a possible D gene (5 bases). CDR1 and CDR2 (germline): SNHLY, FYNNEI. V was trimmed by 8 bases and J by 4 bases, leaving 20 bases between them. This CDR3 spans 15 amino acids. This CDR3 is CASSVGLSGPYGYTF. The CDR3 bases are TGTGCCAGCTCTGTGGGCCTATCAGGGCCCTATGGCTACACCTTC.

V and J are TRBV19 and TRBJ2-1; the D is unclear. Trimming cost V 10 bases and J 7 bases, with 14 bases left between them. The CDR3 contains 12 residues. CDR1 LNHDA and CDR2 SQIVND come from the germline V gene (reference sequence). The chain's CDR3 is CATSALGNEQFF. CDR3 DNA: TGTGCCACATCCGCCCTCGGGAATGAGCAGTTCTTC.

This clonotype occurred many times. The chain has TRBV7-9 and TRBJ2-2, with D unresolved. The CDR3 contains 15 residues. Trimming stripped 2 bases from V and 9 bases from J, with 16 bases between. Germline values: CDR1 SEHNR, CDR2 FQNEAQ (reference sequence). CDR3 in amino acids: CASSLIETPSRELFF. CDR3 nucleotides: TGTGCCAGCAGCTTAATTGAGACACCGAGCCGGGAGCTGTTTTTT.